This is a list of T cell receptor beta chains from one sample in a study of CD8 T cells in ankylosing spondylitis. In TCRdb, the 5' RACE reads were re-called with MiXCR into one record per CDR3 protein. The sample lists roughly 450,000 distinct CDR3 sequences; around 26% were seen once. The sequencing input was blood, either unsorted or a sorted T cell fraction (not recorded which). These receptors were obtained from a male donor with ankylosing spondylitis. Both conserved end residues are part of each CDR3. Fields, in order: D gene, J gene, V gene, clone size, CDR3 protein, CDR3 DNA. The D gene is left open where the match is weak. Part of the rows lack a size; the others show once, few, many or a class for expanded clones.

D: -
J: TRBJ2-3
V: TRBV5-1
size: -
CDR3: CASSLVGDSSTDTQYF
DNA: TGCGCCAGCAGCTTGGTCGGGGACTCTAGCACAGATACGCAGTATTTT

D: TRBD1
J: TRBJ2-5
V: TRBV5-1
size: few
CDR3: CASGQGVPEETQYF
DNA: TGCGCCAGCGGACAGGGGGTTCCCGAAGAGACCCAGTACTTC

D: -
J: TRBJ2-5
V: TRBV4-2
size: -
CDR3: CASSQDVRSKETQYF
DNA: TGTGCCAGCAGCCAAGACGTGCGGTCAAAAGAGACCCAGTACTTC

D: TRBD2
J: TRBJ2-3
V: TRBV20-1
size: -
CDR3: CSAGGGRAIIHDTQYF
DNA: TGCAGTGCTGGTGGCGGGAGGGCAATAATCCATGATACGCAGTATTTT

D: -
J: TRBJ2-1
V: TRBV20-1
size: -
CDR3: CSARGALSYNEQFF
DNA: TGCAGCGCCCGGGGCGCGCTGTCCTACAATGAGCAGTTCTTC

D: TRBD2
J: TRBJ2-3
V: TRBV20-1
size: -
CDR3: CSALHPFSGSATDTQYF
DNA: TGCAGTGCACTGCACCCCTTTAGCGGGAGCGCTACAGATACGCAGTATTTT

D: TRBD2
J: TRBJ2-7
V: TRBV3-1
size: -
CDR3: CASSQAGLDYEQYF
DNA: TGTGCCAGCAGCCAGGCGGGACTAGACTACGAGCAGTACTTC

D: -
J: TRBJ1-2
V: TRBV4-2
size: -
CDR3: CASSQKGGHNYGYTF
DNA: TGTGCCAGCAGCCAGAAGGGGGGCCATAACTATGGCTACACCTTC

D: -
J: TRBJ2-2
V: TRBV6-5
size: -
CDR3: CASSYKGKGTGELFF
DNA: TGTGCCAGCAGTTATAAGGGGAAGGGCACCGGGGAGCTGTTTTTT

D: TRBD1
J: TRBJ2-4
V: TRBV12-3/TRBV12-4
size: few
CDR3: CASSPTTGLKNIQYF
DNA: TGTGCCAGCAGTCCTACGACAGGGCTAAAAAACATTCAGTACTTC

D: -
J: TRBJ2-3
V: TRBV9
size: -
CDR3: CASSATFTDTQYF
DNA: TGTGCCAGCAGCGCGACCTTCACAGATACGCAGTATTTT

D: -
J: TRBJ2-1
V: TRBV2
size: few
CDR3: CASSEASFKFF
DNA: TGTGCCAGCAGTGAAGCCTCGTTTAAGTTCTTC

D: -
J: TRBJ1-1
V: TRBV12-3/TRBV12-4
size: few
CDR3: CASTPFQGLNTEAFF
DNA: TGTGCCAGCACCCCGTTTCAGGGGCTGAACACTGAAGCTTTCTTT

D: TRBD1
J: TRBJ2-1
V: TRBV7-7
size: few
CDR3: CASSRGQGGNNEQFF
DNA: TGTGCCAGCAGCCGCGGACAGGGGGGAAATAATGAGCAGTTCTTC

D: TRBD2
J: TRBJ2-1
V: TRBV12-3/TRBV12-4
size: few
CDR3: CASSHGLAGRDEQFF
DNA: TGTGCCAGCAGTCACGGACTAGCGGGAAGGGATGAGCAGTTCTTC

D: -
J: TRBJ2-1
V: TRBV5-5
size: many
CDR3: CASSFSPYNEQFF
DNA: TGTGCCAGCAGCTTTAGTCCTTACAATGAGCAGTTCTTC

D: -
J: TRBJ1-5
V: TRBV27
size: -
CDR3: CASSRRNKRTGTYQPQHF
DNA: TGTGCCAGCAGCCGACGAAACAAGCGAACAGGGACCTATCAGCCCCAGCATTTT

D: TRBD1
J: TRBJ2-2
V: TRBV25-1
size: few
CDR3: CASYGDRGTGELFF
DNA: TGTGCCAGCTATGGGGACAGGGGCACCGGGGAGCTGTTTTTT

D: -
J: TRBJ2-2
V: TRBV5-1
size: -
CDR3: CASSLAGTRNTGELFF
DNA: TGCGCCAGCAGCTTGGCCGGGACGAGAAACACCGGGGAGCTGTTTTTT

D: TRBD2
J: TRBJ2-3
V: TRBV20-1
size: -
CDR3: CSIAGGAGVRDTQYF
DNA: TGCAGCATAGCCGGGGGAGCGGGAGTTAGGGATACGCAGTATTTT

D: TRBD2
J: TRBJ2-3
V: TRBV20-1
size: -
CDR3: CSAVTSGGADTQYF
DNA: TGCAGTGCTGTGACTAGCGGAGGGGCCGATACGCAGTATTTT

D: -
J: TRBJ2-1
V: TRBV20-1
size: -
CDR3: CSARDPGVGRGEYNEQFF
DNA: TGCAGTGCTAGAGATCCGGGGGTTGGGCGAGGGGAATACAATGAGCAGTTCTTC

D: TRBD1
J: TRBJ1-2
V: TRBV5-1
size: -
CDR3: CASRVPGQDGYTF
DNA: TGCGCCAGCAGGGTCCCGGGACAGGATGGCTACACCTTC

D: -
J: TRBJ1-3
V: TRBV12-3/TRBV12-4
size: few
CDR3: CASSSQPSGNTIYF
DNA: TGTGCCAGCAGTTCCCAACCCTCTGGCAACACCATATATTTT

D: TRBD1
J: TRBJ2-1
V: TRBV20-1
size: few
CDR3: CSARPLTGGEQFF
DNA: TGCAGTGCTAGACCCTTGACAGGGGGGGAGCAGTTCTTC

D: -
J: TRBJ1-1
V: TRBV27
size: few
CDR3: CASSPMRGDTEAFF
DNA: TGTGCCAGCAGCCCTATGAGGGGTGACACTGAAGCTTTCTTT

D: -
J: TRBJ1-2
V: TRBV21-1
size: once
CDR3: CASSPSRDRGGSGYTF
DNA: TGTGCCAGCAGTCCGTCCCGGGACAGGGGAGGGAGTGGCTACACCTTC

D: TRBD1
J: TRBJ1-3
V: TRBV7-8
size: few
CDR3: CASSSSATGLNTIYF
DNA: TGTGCCAGCAGCTCTTCAGCGACAGGGCTGAACACCATATATTTT

D: TRBD1
J: TRBJ1-2
V: TRBV20-1
size: -
CDR3: CSAPHGTGGAFYGYTF
DNA: TGCAGTGCACCCCATGGGACAGGGGGCGCATTTTATGGCTACACCTTC

D: -
J: TRBJ2-1
V: TRBV12-3/TRBV12-4
size: once
CDR3: CASLRGLGSYNEQFF
DNA: TGTGCCAGCTTAAGGGGCCTAGGCTCCTACAATGAGCAGTTCTTC